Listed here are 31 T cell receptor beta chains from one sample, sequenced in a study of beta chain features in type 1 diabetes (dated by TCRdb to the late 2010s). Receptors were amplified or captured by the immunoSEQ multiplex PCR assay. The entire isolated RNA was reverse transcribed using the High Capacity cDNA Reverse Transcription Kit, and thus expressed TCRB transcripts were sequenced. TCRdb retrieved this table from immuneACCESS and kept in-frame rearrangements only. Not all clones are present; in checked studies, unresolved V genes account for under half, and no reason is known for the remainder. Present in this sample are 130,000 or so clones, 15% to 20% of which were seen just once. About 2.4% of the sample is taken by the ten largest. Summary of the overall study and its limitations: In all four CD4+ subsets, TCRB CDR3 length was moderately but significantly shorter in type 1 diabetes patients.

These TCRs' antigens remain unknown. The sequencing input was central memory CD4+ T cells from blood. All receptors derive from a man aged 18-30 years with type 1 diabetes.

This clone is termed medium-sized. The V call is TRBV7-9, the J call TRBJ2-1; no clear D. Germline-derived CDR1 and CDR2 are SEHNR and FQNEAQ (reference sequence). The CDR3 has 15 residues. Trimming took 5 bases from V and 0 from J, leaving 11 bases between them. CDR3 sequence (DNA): TGTGCCAGCAGCACGTACAGAAGCTCCTACAATGAGCAGTTCTTC. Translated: CASSTYRSSYNEQFF.

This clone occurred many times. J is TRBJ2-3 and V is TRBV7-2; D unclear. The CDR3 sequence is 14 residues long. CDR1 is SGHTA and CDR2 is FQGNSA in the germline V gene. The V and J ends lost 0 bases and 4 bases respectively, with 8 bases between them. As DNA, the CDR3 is TGTGCCAGCAGCTTAGCGTCACACTCAGATACGCAGTATTTT. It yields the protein CASSLASHSDTQYF.

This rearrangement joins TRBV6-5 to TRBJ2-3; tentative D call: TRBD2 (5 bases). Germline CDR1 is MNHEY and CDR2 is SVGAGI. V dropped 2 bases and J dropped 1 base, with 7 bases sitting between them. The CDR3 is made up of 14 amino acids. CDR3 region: CASSYRAGTDTQYF. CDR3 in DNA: TGTGCCAGCAGTTACCGAGCGGGCACAGATACGCAGTATTTT.

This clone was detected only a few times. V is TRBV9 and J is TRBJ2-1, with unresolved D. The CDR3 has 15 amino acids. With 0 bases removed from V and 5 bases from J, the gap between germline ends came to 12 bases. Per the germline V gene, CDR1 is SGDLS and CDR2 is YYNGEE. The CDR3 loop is CASSVAPVIDNEQFF. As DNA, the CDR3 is TGTGCCAGCAGCGTAGCACCAGTAATAGACAATGAGCAGTTCTTC. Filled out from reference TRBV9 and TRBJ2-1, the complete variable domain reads DSGVTQTPKHLITATGQRVTLRCSPRSGDLSVYWYQQSLDQGLQFLIQYYNGEERAKGNILERFSAQQFPDLHSELNLSSLELGDSALYFCASSVAPVIDNEQFFGPGTRLTVL.

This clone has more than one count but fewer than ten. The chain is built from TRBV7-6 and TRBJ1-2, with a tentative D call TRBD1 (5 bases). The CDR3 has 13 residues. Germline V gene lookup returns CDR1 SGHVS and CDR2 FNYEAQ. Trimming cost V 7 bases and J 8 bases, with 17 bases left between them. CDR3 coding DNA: TGTGCCAGCAACCCAGTAGGGGTGGAGGGCTACACCTTC. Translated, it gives CASNPVGVEGYTF. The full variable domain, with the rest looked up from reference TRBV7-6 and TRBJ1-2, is GAGVSQSPRYKVTKRGQDVALRCDPISGHVSLYWYRQALGQGPEFLTYFNYEAQQDKSGLPNDRFSAERPEGSISTLTIQRTEQRDSAMYRCASNPVGVEGYTFGSGTRLTVV.

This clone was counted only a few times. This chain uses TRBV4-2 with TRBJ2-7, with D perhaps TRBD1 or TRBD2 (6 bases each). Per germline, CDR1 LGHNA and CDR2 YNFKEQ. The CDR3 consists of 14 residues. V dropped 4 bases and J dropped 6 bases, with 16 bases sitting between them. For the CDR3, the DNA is TGTGCCAGCAGCCTAGGGGACGAGGGGGGCGAGCAGTACTTC. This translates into CASSLGDEGGEQYF.

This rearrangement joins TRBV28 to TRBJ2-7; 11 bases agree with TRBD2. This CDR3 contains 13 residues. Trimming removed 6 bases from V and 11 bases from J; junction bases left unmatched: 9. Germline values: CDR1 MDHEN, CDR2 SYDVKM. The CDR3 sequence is CASRTTSGGPEYF. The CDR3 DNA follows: TGTGCCAGCAGGACAACTAGCGGGGGTCCCGAGTACTTC.

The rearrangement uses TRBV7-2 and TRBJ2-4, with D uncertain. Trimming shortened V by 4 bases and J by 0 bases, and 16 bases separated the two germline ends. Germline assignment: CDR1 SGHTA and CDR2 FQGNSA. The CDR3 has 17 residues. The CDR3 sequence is CASSSHVLAEAKNIQYF. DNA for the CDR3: TGTGCCAGCAGCTCCCATGTGCTTGCGGAAGCCAAAAACATTCAGTACTTC.

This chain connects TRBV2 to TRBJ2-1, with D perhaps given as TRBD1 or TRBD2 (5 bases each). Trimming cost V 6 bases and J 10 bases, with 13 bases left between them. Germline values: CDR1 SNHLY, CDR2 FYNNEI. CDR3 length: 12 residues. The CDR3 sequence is CASSGTFREQFF. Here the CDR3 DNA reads TGTGCCAGCAGCGGGACGTTCAGGGAGCAGTTCTTC.

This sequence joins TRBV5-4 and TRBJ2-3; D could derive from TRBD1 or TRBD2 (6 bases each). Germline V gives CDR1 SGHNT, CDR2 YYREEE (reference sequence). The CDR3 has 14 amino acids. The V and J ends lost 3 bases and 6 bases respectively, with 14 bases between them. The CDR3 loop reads CASSSEGTHDTQYF. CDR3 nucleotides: TGTGCCAGCAGCTCGGAGGGGACACATGATACGCAGTATTTT.

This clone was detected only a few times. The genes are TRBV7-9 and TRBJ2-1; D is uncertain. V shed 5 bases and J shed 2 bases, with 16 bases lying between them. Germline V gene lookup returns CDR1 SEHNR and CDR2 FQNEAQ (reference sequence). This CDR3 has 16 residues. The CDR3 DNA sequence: TGTGCCAGCAGCCAAGGGCAGGCGAGAACCTACAATGAGCAGTTCTTC. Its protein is CASSQGQARTYNEQFF.

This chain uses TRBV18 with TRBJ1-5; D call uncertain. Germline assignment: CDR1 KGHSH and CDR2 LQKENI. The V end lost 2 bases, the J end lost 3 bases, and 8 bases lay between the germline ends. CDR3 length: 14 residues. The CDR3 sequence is CASSPSGANQPQHF. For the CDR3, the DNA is TGTGCCAGCTCACCATCGGGTGCCAATCAGCCCCAGCATTTT.

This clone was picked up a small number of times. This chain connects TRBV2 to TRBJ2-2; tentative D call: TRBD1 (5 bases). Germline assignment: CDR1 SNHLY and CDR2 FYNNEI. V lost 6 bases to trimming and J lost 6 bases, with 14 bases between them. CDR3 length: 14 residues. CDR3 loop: CASSGQGGAGELFF. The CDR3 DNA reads TGTGCCAGCAGCGGGCAGGGTGGTGCCGGGGAGCTGTTTTTT.

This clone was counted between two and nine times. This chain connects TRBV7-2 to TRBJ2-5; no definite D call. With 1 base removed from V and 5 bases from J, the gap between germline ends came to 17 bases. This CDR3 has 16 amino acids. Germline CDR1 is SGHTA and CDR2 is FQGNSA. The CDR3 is CASSLESGPGRETQYF. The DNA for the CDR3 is TGTGCCAGCAGCTTAGAGTCCGGGCCAGGAAGGGAGACCCAGTACTTC. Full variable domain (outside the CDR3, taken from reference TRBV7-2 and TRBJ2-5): GAGVSQSPSNKVTEKGKDVELRCDPISGHTALYWYRQSLGQGLEFLIYFQGNSAPDKSGLPSDRFSAERTGGSVSTLTIQRTQQEDSAVYLCASSLESGPGRETQYFGPGTRLLVL.

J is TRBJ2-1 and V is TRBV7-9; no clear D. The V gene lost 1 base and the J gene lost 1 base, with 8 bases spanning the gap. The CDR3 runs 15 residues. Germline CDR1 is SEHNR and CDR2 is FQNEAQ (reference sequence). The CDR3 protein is CASSLGGTSYNEQFF. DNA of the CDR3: TGTGCCAGCAGCTTAGGGGGTACGTCCTACAATGAGCAGTTCTTC.

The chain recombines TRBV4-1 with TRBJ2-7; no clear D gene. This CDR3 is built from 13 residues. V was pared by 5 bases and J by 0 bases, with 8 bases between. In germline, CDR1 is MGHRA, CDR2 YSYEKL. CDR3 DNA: TGCGCCAGCAGCTTCCTAGGCTCCTACGAGCAGTACTTC. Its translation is CASSFLGSYEQYF.

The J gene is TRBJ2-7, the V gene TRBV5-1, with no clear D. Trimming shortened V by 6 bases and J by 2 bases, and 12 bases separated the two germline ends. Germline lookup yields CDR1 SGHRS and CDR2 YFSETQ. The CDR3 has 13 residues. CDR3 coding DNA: TGCGCCAGCACAATAGACGGCGCCTACGAGCAGTACTTC. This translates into CASTIDGAYEQYF.

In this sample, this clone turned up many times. The CDR3 loop reads CSVEYGTQFF. For the CDR3, the DNA is TGCAGCGTTGAATACGGGACACAGTTCTTC. The chain recombines TRBV29-1 with TRBJ2-1, with TRBD1 as a possible D gene (6 bases). Per the germline V gene, CDR1 is SQVTM and CDR2 is ANQGSEA. The V end was cut by 2 bases, the J end by 13 bases, with 9 bases between. The CDR3 is 10 amino acids.

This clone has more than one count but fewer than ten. In DNA, the CDR3 is TGTGCCAGCACCCTCCCGGCAGGGACAGGGTCATACAATGAGCAGTTCTTC. This translates into CASTLPAGTGSYNEQFF. The chain recombines TRBV5-4 with TRBJ2-1; 9 bases are a match to TRBD1. The germline CDR1 and CDR2 sequences are SGHNT and YYREEE (reference sequence). The CDR3 sequence is 17 residues long. The trim removed 6 bases at V and 4 bases at J, leaving 14 bases unmatched.

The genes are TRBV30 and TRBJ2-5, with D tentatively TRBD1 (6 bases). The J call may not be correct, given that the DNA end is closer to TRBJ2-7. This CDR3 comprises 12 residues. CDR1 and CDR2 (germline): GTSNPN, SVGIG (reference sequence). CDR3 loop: CAWNQGPYEQYF. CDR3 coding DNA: TGTGCCTGGAACCAGGGGCCCTACGAGCAGTACTTC.

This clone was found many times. DNA of the CDR3: TGTGCCACCAGCAGAGATCAGGACTCCAGTGCCGAGCAGTACTTC. It codes for CATSRDQDSSAEQYF. This chain connects TRBV15 to TRBJ2-7; D may be TRBD2 (5 bases). Germline V gives CDR1 LNHNV, CDR2 YYDKDF (reference sequence). The CDR3 consists of 15 residues. With 0 bases removed from V and 6 bases from J, the gap between germline ends came to 15 bases.

The CDR3 region is CASSDRVTTEAFF. CDR3 DNA: TGTGCCAGCAGCGATCGGGTTACCACTGAAGCTTTCTTT. The rearrangement links TRBV28 to TRBJ1-1, with D unresolved. Germline values: CDR1 MDHEN, CDR2 SYDVKM. The germline V and J ends were trimmed by 6 bases and 4 bases, with 12 bases remaining between them. The CDR3 is 13 residues long.

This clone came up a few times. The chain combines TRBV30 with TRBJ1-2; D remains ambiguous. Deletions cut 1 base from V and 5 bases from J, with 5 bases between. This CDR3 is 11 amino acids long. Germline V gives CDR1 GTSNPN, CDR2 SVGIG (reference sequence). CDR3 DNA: TGTGCCTGGAGTGGGCAATATGGCTACACCTTC. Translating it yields CAWSGQYGYTF.

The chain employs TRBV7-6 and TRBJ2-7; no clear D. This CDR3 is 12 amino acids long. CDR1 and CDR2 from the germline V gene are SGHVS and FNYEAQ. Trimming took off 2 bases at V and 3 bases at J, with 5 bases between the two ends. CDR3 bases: TGTGCCAGCAGCTTAAAGATCTACGAGCAGTACTTC. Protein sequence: CASSLKIYEQYF.

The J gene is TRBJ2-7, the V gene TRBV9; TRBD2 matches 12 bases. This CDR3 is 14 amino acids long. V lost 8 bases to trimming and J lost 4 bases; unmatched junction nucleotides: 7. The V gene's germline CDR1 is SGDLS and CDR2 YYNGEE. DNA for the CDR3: TGTGCCAGTAATCTAGCGGGAGGGCCTTACGAGCAGTACTTC. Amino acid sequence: CASNLAGGPYEQYF.

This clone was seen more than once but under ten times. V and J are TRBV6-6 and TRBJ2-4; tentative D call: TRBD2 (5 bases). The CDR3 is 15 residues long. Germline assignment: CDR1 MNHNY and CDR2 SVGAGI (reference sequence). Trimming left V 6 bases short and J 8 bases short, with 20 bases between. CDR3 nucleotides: TGTGCCAGCAGCTATGCACCGGCTCGGCGGGACATTCAGTACTTC. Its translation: CASSYAPARRDIQYF.

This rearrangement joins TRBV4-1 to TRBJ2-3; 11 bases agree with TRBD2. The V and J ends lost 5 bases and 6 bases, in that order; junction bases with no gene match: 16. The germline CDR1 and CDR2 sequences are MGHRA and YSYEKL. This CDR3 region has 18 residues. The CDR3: CASSGQPVSGGAGDTQYF. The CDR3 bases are TGCGCCAGCAGCGGTCAACCTGTTAGCGGGGGGGCTGGGGATACGCAGTATTTT.

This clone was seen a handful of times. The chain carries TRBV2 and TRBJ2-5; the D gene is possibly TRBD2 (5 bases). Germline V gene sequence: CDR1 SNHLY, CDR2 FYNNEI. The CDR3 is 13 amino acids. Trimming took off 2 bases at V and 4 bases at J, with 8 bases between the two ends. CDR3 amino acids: CASSERRGETQYF. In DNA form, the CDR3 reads TGTGCCAGCAGTGAAAGACGGGGAGAGACCCAGTACTTC.

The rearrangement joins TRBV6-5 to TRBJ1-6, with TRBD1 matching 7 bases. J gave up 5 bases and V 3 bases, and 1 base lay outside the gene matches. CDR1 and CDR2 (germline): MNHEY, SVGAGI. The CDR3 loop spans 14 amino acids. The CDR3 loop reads CASSYTGDNSPLHF. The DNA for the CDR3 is TGTGCCAGCAGTTATACAGGGGATAATTCACCCCTCCACTTT.

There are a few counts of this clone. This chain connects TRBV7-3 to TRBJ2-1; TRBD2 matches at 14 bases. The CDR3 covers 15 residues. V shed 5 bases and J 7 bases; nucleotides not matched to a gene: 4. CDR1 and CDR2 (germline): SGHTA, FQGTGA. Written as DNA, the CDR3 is TGTGCCAGCAGCCTTGGACTAGCGGGGGGAAATGAGCAGTTCTTC. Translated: CASSLGLAGGNEQFF.

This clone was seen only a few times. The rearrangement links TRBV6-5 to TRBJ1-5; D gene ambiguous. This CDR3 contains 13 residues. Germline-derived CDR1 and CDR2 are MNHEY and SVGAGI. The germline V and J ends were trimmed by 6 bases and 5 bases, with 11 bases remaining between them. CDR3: CASREGSDQPQHF. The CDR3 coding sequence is TGTGCCAGCAGGGAAGGGAGTGATCAGCCCCAGCATTTT.